This T cell receptor (beta chain) was retrieved from a study of monozygotic twins with inflammatory bowel disease. Notes on this clonotype: Its specificity is not known.

CDR1 is SGHDN and CDR2 is FVKESK in the germline V gene. The CDR3 spans 15 residues. Researchers generated cDNA in eight separate reactions per sample. TCRdb reprocessed the 5' RACE reads, with one entry per CDR3 protein and no DNA. The sample yields around 370,000 distinct CDR3 sequences, of which the top ten take up roughly 2.6%. Whole blood, unsorted for T cells, was the source of total RNA. Study conclusions and caveats: Whereas healthy co-twins had higher TCRbeta diversity (inverse Simpson), IBD patients had lower diversity. Compared with healthy twins, IBD patients shared fewer clonotypes with others, especially with disease activity.

The chain has TRBV14 and TRBJ2-7; TCRdb designates TRBD2, a call that cannot be tested without DNA. This TCR was sampled from a human donor with ulcerative colitis or Crohn's disease, or a healthy co-twin of an affected twin (not recorded which). Material for sequencing was blood. The CDR3 reads CASSSGLAGFYEQYF.